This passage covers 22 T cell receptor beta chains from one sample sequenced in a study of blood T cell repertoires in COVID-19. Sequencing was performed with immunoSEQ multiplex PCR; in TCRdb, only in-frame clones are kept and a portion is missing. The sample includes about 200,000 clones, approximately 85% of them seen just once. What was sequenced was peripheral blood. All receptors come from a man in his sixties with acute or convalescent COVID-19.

CDR3 in DNA: TGTGCCAGCAGTGACCCCGGGACAGGGTCCAACGAGCAGTACTTC. As protein: CASSDPGTGSNEQYF. V and J are TRBV6-2 or TRBV6-3 and TRBJ2-7, with 9 bases that match TRBD1. Germline V CDR1 and CDR2: MNHEY, SVGEGT. The CDR3 is made up of 15 amino acids. The V and J ends lost 5 bases and 5 bases, in that order; junction bases with no gene match: 10.

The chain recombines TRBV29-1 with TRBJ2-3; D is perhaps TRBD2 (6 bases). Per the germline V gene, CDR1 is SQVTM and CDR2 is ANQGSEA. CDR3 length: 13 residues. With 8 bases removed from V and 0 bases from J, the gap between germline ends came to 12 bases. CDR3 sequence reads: CSLGAGSTDTQYF. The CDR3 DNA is TGCAGCCTTGGCGCGGGGAGCACAGATACGCAGTATTTT.

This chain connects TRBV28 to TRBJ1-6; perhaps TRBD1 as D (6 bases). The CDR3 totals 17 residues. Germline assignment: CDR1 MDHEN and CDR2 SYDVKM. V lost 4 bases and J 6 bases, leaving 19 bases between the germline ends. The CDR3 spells CASSSPGRGLRNSPLHF. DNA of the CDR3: TGTGCCAGCAGTTCGCCCGGCAGGGGCTTACGTAATTCACCCCTCCACTTT.

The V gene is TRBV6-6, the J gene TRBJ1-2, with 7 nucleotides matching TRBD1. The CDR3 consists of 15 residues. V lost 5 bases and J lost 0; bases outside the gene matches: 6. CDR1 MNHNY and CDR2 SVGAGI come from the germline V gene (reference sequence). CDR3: CASSPGTVTNYGYTF. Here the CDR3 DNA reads TGTGCCAGCAGTCCCGGGACAGTAACTAACTATGGCTACACCTTC.

The CDR3 DNA reads as TGTGCCAGCAGCCAAATGTCACAGGGGCCTAATGGCTACACCTTC. Amino acids: CASSQMSQGPNGYTF. This sequence joins TRBV14 and TRBJ1-2, with 7 positions matching TRBD1. Germline V gene lookup returns CDR1 SGHDN and CDR2 FVKESK. Trimming took 2 bases from V and 6 from J; bases not matched to a gene: 9. The CDR3 length is 15 residues.

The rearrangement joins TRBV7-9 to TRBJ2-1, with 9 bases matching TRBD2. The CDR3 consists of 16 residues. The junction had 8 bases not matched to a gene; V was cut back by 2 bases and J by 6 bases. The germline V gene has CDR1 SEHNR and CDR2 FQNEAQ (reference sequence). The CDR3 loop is CASSLSTSGRGNEQFF. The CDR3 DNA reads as TGTGCCAGCAGCTTATCGACTAGCGGAAGGGGCAATGAGCAGTTCTTC. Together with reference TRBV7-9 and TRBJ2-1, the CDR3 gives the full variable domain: DTGVSQNPRHKITKRGQNVTFRCDPISEHNRLYWYRQTLGQGPEFLTYFQNEAQLEKSRLLSDRFSAERPKGSFSTLEIQRTEQGDSAMYLCASSLSTSGRGNEQFFGPGTRLTVL.

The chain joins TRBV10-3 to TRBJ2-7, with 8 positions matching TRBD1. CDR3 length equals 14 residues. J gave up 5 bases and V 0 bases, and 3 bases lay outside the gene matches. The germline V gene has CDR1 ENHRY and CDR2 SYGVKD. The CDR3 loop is CAISESQGAHEQYF. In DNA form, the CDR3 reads TGTGCCATCAGTGAGTCCCAGGGGGCCCACGAGCAGTACTTC.

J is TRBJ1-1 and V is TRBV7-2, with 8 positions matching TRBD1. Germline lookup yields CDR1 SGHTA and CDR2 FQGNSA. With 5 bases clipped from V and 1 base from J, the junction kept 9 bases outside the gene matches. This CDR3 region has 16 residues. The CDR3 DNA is TGTGCCAGCAGCCAGCGGGGTGACAGGGGGAACACTGAAGCTTTCTTT. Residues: CASSQRGDRGNTEAFF.

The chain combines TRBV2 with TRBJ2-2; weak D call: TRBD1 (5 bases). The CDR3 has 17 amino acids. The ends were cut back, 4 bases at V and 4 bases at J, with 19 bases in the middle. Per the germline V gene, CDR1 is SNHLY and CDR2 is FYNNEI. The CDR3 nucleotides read TGTGCCAGCAGTGCTAAGGGGTGGGGCCTTAGCACCGGGGAGCTGTTTTTT. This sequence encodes CASSAKGWGLSTGELFF.

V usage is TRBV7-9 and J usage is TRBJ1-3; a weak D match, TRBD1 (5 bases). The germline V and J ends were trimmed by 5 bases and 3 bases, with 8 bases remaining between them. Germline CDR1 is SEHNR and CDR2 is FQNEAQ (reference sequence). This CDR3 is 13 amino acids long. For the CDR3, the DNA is TGTGCCAGCAGCCGGGGGTATGGAAACACCATATATTTT. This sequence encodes CASSRGYGNTIYF.

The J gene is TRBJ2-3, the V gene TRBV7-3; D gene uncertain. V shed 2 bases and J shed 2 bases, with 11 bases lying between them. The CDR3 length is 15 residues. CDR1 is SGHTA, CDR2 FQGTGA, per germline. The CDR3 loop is CASSLGQTYTDTQYF. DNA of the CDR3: TGTGCCAGCAGCTTAGGGCAGACCTACACAGATACGCAGTATTTT.

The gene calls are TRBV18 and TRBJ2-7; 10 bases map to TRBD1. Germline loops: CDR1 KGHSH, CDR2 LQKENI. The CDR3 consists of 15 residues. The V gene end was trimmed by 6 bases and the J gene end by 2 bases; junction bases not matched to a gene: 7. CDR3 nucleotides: TGTGCCAGCTCTATTGACAGGGGGCTGACCTACGAGCAGTACTTC. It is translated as CASSIDRGLTYEQYF.

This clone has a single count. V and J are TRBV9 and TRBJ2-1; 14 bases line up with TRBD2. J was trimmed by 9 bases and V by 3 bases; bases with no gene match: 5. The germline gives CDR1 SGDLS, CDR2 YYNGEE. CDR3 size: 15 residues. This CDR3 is CASSETSGRAVEQFF. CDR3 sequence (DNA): TGTGCCAGCAGCGAGACTAGCGGGAGGGCCGTTGAGCAGTTCTTC.

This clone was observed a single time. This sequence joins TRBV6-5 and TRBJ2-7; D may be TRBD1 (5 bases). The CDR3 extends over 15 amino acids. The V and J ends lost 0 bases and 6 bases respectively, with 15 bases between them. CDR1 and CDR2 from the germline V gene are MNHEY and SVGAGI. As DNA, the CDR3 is TGTGCCAGCAGTTACTCGGGTGGGCAGGGCCTCGAGCAGTACTTC. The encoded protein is CASSYSGGQGLEQYF.

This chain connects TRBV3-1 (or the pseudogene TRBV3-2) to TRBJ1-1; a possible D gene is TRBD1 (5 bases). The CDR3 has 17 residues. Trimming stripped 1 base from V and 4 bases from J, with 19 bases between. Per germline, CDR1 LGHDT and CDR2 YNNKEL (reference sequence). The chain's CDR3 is CASSQAVGSGMGTEAFF. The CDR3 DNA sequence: TGTGCCAGCAGCCAAGCAGTAGGTTCAGGGATGGGCACTGAAGCTTTCTTT.

CDR3 loop: CASSDDRSSGNTIYF. In DNA form, the CDR3 reads TGTGCCAGCAGTGATGACAGGAGCTCTGGAAACACCATATATTTT. This chain connects TRBV6-2 or TRBV6-3 to TRBJ1-3; perhaps TRBD1 as D (6 bases). Per the germline V gene, CDR1 is MNHEY and CDR2 is SVGEGT. Between the trimmed V and J ends, which lost 5 bases and 0 bases, there was a span of 11 bases. CDR3 length: 15 residues.

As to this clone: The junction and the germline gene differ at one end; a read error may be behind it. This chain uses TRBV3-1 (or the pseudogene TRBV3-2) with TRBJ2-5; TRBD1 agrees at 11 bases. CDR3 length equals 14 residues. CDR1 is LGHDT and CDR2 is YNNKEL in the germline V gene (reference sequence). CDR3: CASSQGTGGKTQYF. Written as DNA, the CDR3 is TGTGCCAGCAGTCAAGGGACAGGGGGGAAGACCCAGTACTTC.

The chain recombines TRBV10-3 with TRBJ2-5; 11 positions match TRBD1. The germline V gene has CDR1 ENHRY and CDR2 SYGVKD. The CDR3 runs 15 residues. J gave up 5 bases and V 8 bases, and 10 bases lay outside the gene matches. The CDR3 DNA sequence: TGTGCCATCTGCCCGGGACAGGGGGTTGGGGAGACCCAGTACTTC. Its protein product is CAICPGQGVGETQYF.

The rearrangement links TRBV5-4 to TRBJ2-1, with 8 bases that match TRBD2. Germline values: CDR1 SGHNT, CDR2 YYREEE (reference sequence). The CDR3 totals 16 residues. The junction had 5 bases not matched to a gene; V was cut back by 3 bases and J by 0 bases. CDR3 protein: CASSWELAASYNEQFF. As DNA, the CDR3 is TGTGCCAGCAGCTGGGAACTAGCGGCCTCCTACAATGAGCAGTTCTTC.

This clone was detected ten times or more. The CDR3 DNA sequence: TGTGCCAGTAGTAAGAAACTAGCCTGGGCTGGTGAGCAGTACTTC. Translation gives CASSKKLAWAGEQYF. This chain uses TRBV19 with TRBJ2-7; D is perhaps TRBD2 (6 bases). This CDR3 region has 15 residues. The V end was cut by 4 bases, the J end by 7 bases, with 20 bases between. From germline, CDR1 is LNHDA and CDR2 SQIVND (reference sequence). Complete variable domain (other parts from reference TRBV19 and TRBJ2-7): DGGITQSPKYLFRKEGQNVTLSCEQNLNHDAMYWYRQDPGQGLRLIYYSQIVNDFQKGDIAEGYSVSREKKESFPLTVTSAQKNPTAFYLCASSKKLAWAGEQYFGPGTRLTVT.

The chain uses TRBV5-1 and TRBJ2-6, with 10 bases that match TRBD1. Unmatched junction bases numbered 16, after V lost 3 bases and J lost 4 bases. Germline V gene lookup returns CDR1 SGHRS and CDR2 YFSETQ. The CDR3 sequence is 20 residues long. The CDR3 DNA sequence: TGCGCCAGCAGCTCTTTTCCGGGACAGGGGCCCCGGGGGGGGGCCAACGTCCTGACTTTC. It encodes CASSSFPGQGPRGGANVLTF. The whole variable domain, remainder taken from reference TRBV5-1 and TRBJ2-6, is KAGVTQTPRYLIKTRGQQVTLSCSPISGHRSVSWYQQTPGQGLQFLFEYFSETQRNKGNFPGRFSGRQFSNSRSEMNVSTLELGDSALYLCASSSFPGQGPRGGANVLTFGAGSRLTVL.

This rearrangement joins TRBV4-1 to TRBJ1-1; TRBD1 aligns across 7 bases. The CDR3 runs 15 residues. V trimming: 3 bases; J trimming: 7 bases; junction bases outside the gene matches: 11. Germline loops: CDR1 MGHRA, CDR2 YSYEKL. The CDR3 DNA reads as TGCGCCAGCAGCCAGGAACCAAGGGACAGCATTGAAGCTTTCTTT. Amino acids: CASSQEPRDSIEAFF.